A selection of T cell receptor beta chains follows, all from one sample in a study of human T cells and chemical hapten exposure. TCRdb processed the RACE reads anew with MiXCR; each CDR3 protein has one entry. The data show roughly 120,000 distinct CDR3 sequences, roughly 13% seen once. Source: whole blood, taken in connection with sensitization to the hapten diphenylcyclopropenone (DPC). These receptors were obtained from a man aged 18 to 29 with alopecia areata. Some clones in this sample may be carry-over from other donors' samples. The CDR3 runs from the conserved cysteine through the conserved F or W. The D gene is left open where the match is weak. The size field is filled for only some rows; it gives once, few, many or a size class.

D	size	V	J	DNA	CDR3
.	few	TRBV7-2	TRBJ2-2	TGTGCCAGCAGCTTAGACAGAACGAACACCGGGGAGCTGTTTTTT	CASSLDRTNTGELFF
.	.	TRBV5-1	TRBJ2-7	TGCGCCAGCCTTAGATACGAGCAGTACTTC	CASLRYEQYF
TRBD1	few	TRBV19	TRBJ1-6	TGTGCCAGTAGTATAGAACGCAGGGGGAACTCACCCCTCCACTTT	CASSIERRGNSPLHF
.	few	TRBV25-1	TRBJ1-1	TGTGCCAGCAGTGAACCCGGGGGCTCCCTGGGCGCTGAAGCTTTCTTT	CASSEPGGSLGAEAFF
.	many	TRBV7-3	TRBJ1-6	TGTGCCAGCGCCCGGGACACTAATTCACCCCTCCACTTT	CASARDTNSPLHF
TRBD1	many	TRBV7-9	TRBJ2-1	TGTGCCAGCACCACAACAAAGGGGGCGGTCAATGAGCAGTTCTTC	CASTTTKGAVNEQFF
.	.	TRBV6-5	TRBJ2-1	TGTGCCAGCCGGCACTCCTACAATGAGCAGTTCTTC	CASRHSYNEQFF
TRBD2	few	TRBV5-1	TRBJ2-3	TGCGCCAGCAGCTTTAGCGGCGGGGGGGCCTGGGACACAGATACGCAGTATTTT	CASSFSGGGAWDTDTQYF
.	many	TRBV7-9	TRBJ2-5	TGTGCCAGCAGCTTCCCACCTAATTTGGACAGCCAAGAGACCCAGTACTTC	CASSFPPNLDSQETQYF
.	.	TRBV3-1	TRBJ2-3	TGTGCCAGCAGCCAAGTCCACGTCACAGATACGCAGTATTTT	CASSQVHVTDTQYF
TRBD1	few	TRBV28	TRBJ1-1	TGTGCCAGCAGACGCAGGGGGAGATCCCCTGAAGCTTTCTTT	CASRRRGRSPEAFF
.	.	TRBV3-1	TRBJ2-6	TGTGCCAGCAGCCGCGACAGACCCCTCTCTGGGGCCAACGTCCTGACTTTC	CASSRDRPLSGANVLTF
.	many	TRBV4-2	TRBJ1-2	TGTGCCAGCAGCCAAGGTGTACAGGGTCAGGGCTACACCTTC	CASSQGVQGQGYTF
.	many	TRBV4-3	TRBJ1-1	TGCGCCAGCAGCCAAGATCTCGAGGCTGAAGCTTTCTTT	CASSQDLEAEAFF
.	.	TRBV10-3	TRBJ2-3	TGTGCCATCAGTGAGCCCCGGACCACGAGCACAGATACGCAGTATTTT	CAISEPRTTSTDTQYF
TRBD1	few	TRBV13	TRBJ1-2	TGTGCCAGCAGCACCGGGACAGCTAGCGACTACACCTTC	CASSTGTASDYTF
TRBD1	.	TRBV18	TRBJ2-4	TGTGCCAGCTCACCTATCCCCGGGGACAGGGTGCGGAAAAACATTCAGTACTTC	CASSPIPGDRVRKNIQYF
.	.	TRBV9	TRBJ1-3	TGTGCCAGCAGCGAGGACGGAGGCTCTGGAAACACCATATATTTT	CASSEDGGSGNTIYF
.	few	TRBV6-1	TRBJ2-5	TGTGCCAGCCATTACGCGGGGGCCATCCAAGAGACCCAGTACTTC	CASHYAGAIQETQYF
.	.	TRBV7-9	TRBJ2-7	TGTGCCAGCAGATCCGGGACGGAGTCCTACGAGCAGTACTTC	CASRSGTESYEQYF
TRBD1	few	TRBV20-1	TRBJ1-1	TGCAGTGCTAGAATGGGGACAGGGATCACTGAAGCTTTCTTT	CSARMGTGITEAFF
.	few	TRBV7-3	TRBJ1-2	TGTGCCAGCAGCCCCGAACCACTTAACTATGGCTACACCTTC	CASSPEPLNYGYTF
.	few	TRBV29-1	TRBJ1-6	TGCAGCGTGGGGATAGGAAATTCACCCCTCCACTTT	CSVGIGNSPLHF
.	many	TRBV6-2/TRBV6-3	TRBJ2-1	TGTGCCAGCAGTTGGGATCATGAGCAGTTCTTC	CASSWDHEQFF
TRBD1	.	TRBV5-1	TRBJ2-1	TGCGCCAGCAGCTGGGGGACAGGGGCCCACAATGAGCAGTTCTTC	CASSWGTGAHNEQFF
.	many	TRBV20-1	TRBJ2-6	TGCAGTGCTAGGTTCTCTGGGGCCAACGTCCTGACTTTC	CSARFSGANVLTF
.	many	TRBV5-1	TRBJ2-2	TGCGCCAGCAGCTTGGTATTAGTCAGGAACACCGGGGAGCTGTTTTTT	CASSLVLVRNTGELFF
TRBD1	.	TRBV7-2	TRBJ2-7	TGTGCCAGCAGCTTACCCTCGACAGGGTATCCGTACTTC	CASSLPSTGYPYF
.	many	TRBV7-2	TRBJ1-4	TGTGCCAGCAGCTTTTATCGGAGTGGGGGTAATGAAAAACTGTTTTTT	CASSFYRSGGNEKLFF
.	.	TRBV6-1	TRBJ2-7	TGTGCCAGCAGTAGGGAGGTCTACGAGCAGTACTTC	CASSREVYEQYF
TRBD2	.	TRBV20-1	TRBJ2-1	TGCAGTGCTAGAGACCCCCTAGCGGGGGGGTACAATGAGCAGTTCTTC	CSARDPLAGGYNEQFF
.	few	TRBV2	TRBJ1-2	TGTGCCAGCAGCATTGCACCTAACTATGGCTACACCTTC	CASSIAPNYGYTF
.	few	TRBV20-1	TRBJ1-1	TGCAGTGCCCTGCGGGAGGTGGGCACTGAAGCTTTCTTT	CSALREVGTEAFF
.	many	TRBV4-3	TRBJ2-1	TGCGCCAGCAGCCAAGATGGGCGGCGAGGCGAGCAGTTCTTC	CASSQDGRRGEQFF
.	few	TRBV12-3/TRBV12-4	TRBJ2-5	TGTGCCAGCAGTTTAGTAGGGGGGCAAGAGACCCAGTACTTC	CASSLVGGQETQYF
.	many	TRBV7-2	TRBJ2-7	TGTGCCAGCAGCTCAGACCGGTTCGAGCAGTACTTC	CASSSDRFEQYF
TRBD1	few	TRBV7-6	TRBJ2-1	TGTGCCAGCAGCTTACATCCCGGGACAGGGACCGAGCAGTTCTTC	CASSLHPGTGTEQFF
TRBD2	few	TRBV7-8	TRBJ2-1	TGTGCCAGCAGCTTCCGGCGAGCGGGGGGCGATGAGCAGTTCTTC	CASSFRRAGGDEQFF
TRBD2	.	TRBV20-1	TRBJ2-1	TGCAGTGCTGCACTAGCGGGGGGGCACAATGAGCAGTTCTTC	CSAALAGGHNEQFF
.	.	TRBV9	TRBJ2-3	TGTGCCAGCAGCGTAGGGGGACATGGGGCGAACACAGATACGCAGTATTTT	CASSVGGHGANTDTQYF
.	.	TRBV12-3/TRBV12-4	TRBJ1-2	TGTGCCAGCAGTCCACCTTCGTGGGAAGGCTATGGCTACACCTTC	CASSPPSWEGYGYTF
.	.	TRBV20-1	TRBJ2-1	TGCAGTGCTAGACCCCACGGCGTTGCCTACAATGAGCAGTTCTTC	CSARPHGVAYNEQFF
.	.	TRBV7-9	TRBJ2-7	TGTGCCAGCAGCTTAGCGGGGGAAACCTACGAGCAGTACTTC	CASSLAGETYEQYF
.	.	TRBV27	TRBJ2-7	TGTGCCAGCAGTTTATCGGTGCAGGGGCTGAACGAGCAGTACTTC	CASSLSVQGLNEQYF
.	.	TRBV7-2	TRBJ1-5	TGTGCCAGCAGCGTAGACGGTTTTGGAGATCAGCCCCAGCATTTT	CASSVDGFGDQPQHF
.	.	TRBV21-1	TRBJ1-1	TGTGCCAGCAGCAAAGAAACGGATGAAGCTTTCTTT	CASSKETDEAFF
.	few	TRBV7-9	TRBJ1-1	TGTGCCAGCAGCCAACCAGGGTACCCTGAAGCTTTCTTT	CASSQPGYPEAFF
.	few	TRBV11-2	TRBJ2-7	TGTGCCAGCAGCTTAGTCCGCAGCTACGAGCAGTACTTC	CASSLVRSYEQYF
.	.	TRBV29-1	TRBJ1-1	TGCAGCGTTGTTGGGGAAATCATGAACACTGAAGCTTTCTTT	CSVVGEIMNTEAFF
TRBD1	many	TRBV29-1	TRBJ2-2	TGCAGCGGCCGACAGGGTAACACCGGGGAGCTGTTTTTT	CSGRQGNTGELFF
.	few	TRBV20-1	TRBJ1-2	TGCAGTGCTAGAGACTATGCGAGGACAGTGATCTATGGCTACACCTTC	CSARDYARTVIYGYTF
.	many	TRBV11-2	TRBJ2-1	TGTGCCAGCAGCTTGGGGCCAGATGAGCAGTTCTTC	CASSLGPDEQFF
.	many	TRBV7-9	TRBJ2-4	TGTGCCAGCGGGCAGGGACCGCTAGCCAAAAACATTCAGTACTTC	CASGQGPLAKNIQYF
.	few	TRBV24-1	TRBJ1-2	TGTGCCACCAGTGATTCCCGCAGGGCACGCGGCTACACCTTC	CATSDSRRARGYTF
.	.	TRBV20-1	TRBJ1-1	TGCAGTGCTAGATCCCGGCGGGGCAGAACTGAAGCTTTCTTT	CSARSRRGRTEAFF
.	.	TRBV28	TRBJ2-1	TGTGCCAGCAGCCCCGCAGGGGAGGGGAATGAGCAGTTCTTC	CASSPAGEGNEQFF
.	.	TRBV25-1	TRBJ2-5	TGTGCCAGCACCGGCAGGGAGACCCAGTACTTC	CASTGRETQYF
.	few	TRBV11-2	TRBJ2-2	TGTGCCAGCAGCTCACCATCCGCCGGGGAGCTGTTTTTT	CASSSPSAGELFF
.	few	TRBV4-3	TRBJ1-6	TGCGCCAGCAGCCCAGGGGACTATCATAATTCACCCCTCCACTTT	CASSPGDYHNSPLHF
TRBD1	.	TRBV18	TRBJ1-6	TGTGCCAGCTCCCGGACAGGGTCTAATTCACCCCTCCACTTT	CASSRTGSNSPLHF